One sample yielded the 8 T cell receptor beta chains listed below, sequenced in a study of T cells in Graves' hyperthyroidism and ophthalmopathy. The CDR3 regions of TCR beta were amplified from RNA transcripts. TCR CDR3 regions were first amplified by RT-PCR with HTBI primers. TCRdb ran MiXCR on the multiplex PCR reads and lists one entry per CDR3 protein. The table records 730,000 or so distinct CDR3 sequences, around a sixth of them present only once. The sample comprised blood. The receptors originated from a woman between 45 and 60 years old with Graves' hyperthyroidism that later progressed to Graves' ophthalmopathy.

This clonotype came up a few times. At one end, the junction sequence differs from germline, possibly due to a read error. The chain links TRBV27 to TRBJ1-2; TRBD1 matches 10 bases. The CDR3 totals 14 residues. CDR1 and CDR2 (germline): MNHEY, SMNVEV (reference sequence). CDR3 nucleotide sequence: TGTGCCAGCCGTTTCGACAGGGGGCTCGGTGGCTACACCTTC. Translated, it gives CASRFDRGLGGYTF.

The genes are TRBV6-5 and TRBJ2-3, with 11 bases fitting TRBD2. The CDR3 is 16 residues long. V gave up 0 bases and J gave up 4 bases; unmatched junction bases: 3. CDR1 is MNHEY, CDR2 SVGAGI, per germline. The CDR3, as DNA: TGTGCCAGCAGTTACTCGCCGACTAGCGGGGCAGATACGCAGTATTTT. Translation gives CASSYSPTSGADTQYF.

Many counts were recorded for this clonotype. The chain recombines TRBV5-1 with TRBJ1-1; D is possibly TRBD1 (6 bases). Germline loops: CDR1 SGHRS, CDR2 YFSETQ. The ends were cut back, 0 bases at V and 6 bases at J, with 12 bases in the middle. CDR3 length: 14 residues. Written as DNA, the CDR3 is TGCGCCAGCAGCTTGGATCGGGGGCGGGCTGAAGCTTTCTTT. Translated: CASSLDRGRAEAFF.

CDR3 residues: CASSDRTSGGVGEQFF. DNA for the CDR3: TGTGCCAGCAGTGACCGGACTAGCGGGGGGGTCGGTGAGCAGTTCTTC. This rearrangement joins TRBV2 to TRBJ2-1, with TRBD2 matching over 15 bases. This CDR3 comprises 16 residues. Germline V gene sequence: CDR1 SNHLY, CDR2 FYNNEI. J was trimmed by 9 bases and V by 3 bases; bases with no gene match: 6.

As for this clonotype: The junction departs from the called germline gene at one end, perhaps through a read error. This rearrangement joins TRBV18 to TRBJ1-1; 7 nucleotides align to TRBD1. CDR3 size: 16 residues. Germline V gives CDR1 KGHSH, CDR2 LQKENI. The CDR3 here is CASSQSTGVTNTGAFF. DNA for the CDR3: TGTGCCAGCTCACAAAGCACAGGGGTTACGAACACTGGAGCTTTCTTT. Looking up the rest from reference TRBV18 and TRBJ1-1 gives the full variable domain: NAGVMQNPRHLVRRRGQEARLRCSPMKGHSHVYWYRQLPEEGLKFMVYLQKENIIDESGMPKERFSAEFPKEGPSILRIQQVVRGDSAAYFCASSQSTGVTNTGAFFGQGTRLTVV.

V is TRBV30 and J is TRBJ2-7, with a weak D call TRBD2 (5 bases). Germline V CDR1 and CDR2: GTSNPN, SVGIG (reference sequence). The V and J ends lost 5 bases and 3 bases respectively, with 8 bases between them. The CDR3 totals 11 residues. This chain's CDR3 is CAWGSYYEQYF. CDR3 sequence (DNA): TGTGCCTGGGGGAGTTACTACGAGCAGTACTTC. Drawing the rest from reference TRBV30 and TRBJ2-7, the complete variable domain is SQTIHQWPATLVQPVGSPLSLECTVEGTSNPNLYWYRQAAGRGLQLLFYSVGIGQISSEVPQNLSASRPQDRQFILSSKKLLLSDSGFYLCAWGSYYEQYFGPGTRLTVT.

This CDR3 is CASSQAPRDRNYGYTF. The CDR3 coding sequence is TGTGCCAGCAGCCAAGCCCCCCGGGACAGGAATTATGGCTACACCTTC. This chain links TRBV5-8 with TRBJ1-2; 8 positions agree with TRBD1. V trimming: 4 bases; J trimming: 5 bases; junction bases outside the gene matches: 13. The CDR3 loop spans 16 amino acids. Germline CDR1 SGHTS, CDR2 YDEGEE.

This clonotype turned up a few times. V is TRBV20-1 and J is TRBJ2-3; D not resolved. There are 14 residues in the CDR3. Germline CDR1 DFQATT, CDR2 SNEGSKA (reference sequence). The germline V and J ends were trimmed by 2 bases and 4 bases, with 13 bases remaining between them. CDR3 in amino acids: CSARTQQRSDTQYF. CDR3 coding DNA: TGCAGTGCTAGAACTCAGCAGAGATCAGATACGCAGTATTTT.